Listed here are 28 T cell receptor beta chains from one sample, sequenced in a study of blood T cell repertoires in COVID-19. Clones were read by immunoSEQ multiplex PCR, and TCRdb kept only the in-frame ones, dropping some. The sample lists a few hundred thousand clones, approximately 86% occurring once. The sample consisted of peripheral blood. Receptors were obtained from a woman between 18 and 29 years old with acute or convalescent COVID-19.

The rearrangement links TRBV19 to TRBJ2-1, with 9 bases matching TRBD2. The germline V gene encodes CDR1 LNHDA and CDR2 SQIVND (reference sequence). The CDR3 covers 14 residues. Germline trimming cut 4 bases from V and 9 bases from J; bases unmatched to any gene: 7. CDR3 sequence: CASSSFGTSFEQFF. CDR3 coding DNA: TGTGCCAGTAGTAGCTTCGGGACTAGCTTTGAGCAGTTCTTC.

V usage is TRBV2 and J usage is TRBJ2-1; tentative D call: TRBD1 (5 bases). V gave up 3 bases and J gave up 1 base, with 7 bases separating them. The CDR3 is made up of 14 amino acids. Per the germline V gene, CDR1 is SNHLY and CDR2 is FYNNEI. Here the CDR3 DNA reads TGTGCCAGCAGTGATCAGGGTTCCTACAATGAGCAGTTCTTC. Translated: CASSDQGSYNEQFF. The whole variable domain, filled in from reference TRBV2 and TRBJ2-1, reads EPEVTQTPSHQVTQMGQEVILRCVPISNHLYFYWYRQILGQKVEFLVSFYNNEISEKSEIFDDQFSVERPDGSNFTLKIRSTKLEDSAMYFCASSDQGSYNEQFFGPGTRLTVL.

The genes are TRBV9 and TRBJ1-1, with 12 bases that match TRBD1. This CDR3 spans 17 amino acids. Trimming at V came to 6 bases and at J to 11 bases, leaving 20 bases not matched to a gene. Germline assignment: CDR1 SGDLS and CDR2 YYNGEE. The CDR3, as DNA: TGTGCCAGCACCCTAGATTCCGGGACAGGGGGCGTAATGGGTGCTTTCTTT. Translating it yields CASTLDSGTGGVMGAFF.

This clone was observed a few times. The CDR3 region is CASSLAHRGGSNEKLFF. The DNA of the CDR3 is TGTGCCAGCAGCTTAGCCCACAGGGGGGGATCTAATGAAAAACTGTTTTTT. This sequence joins TRBV7-9 and TRBJ1-4, with TRBD1 identical over 8 bases. V lost 0 bases, J lost 3 bases, and 6 bases stayed unmatched. CDR3 length: 17 residues. Germline CDR1 reads SEHNR; CDR2 reads FQNEAQ (reference sequence).

The gene calls are TRBV6-5 and TRBJ2-6; D gene unclear. This CDR3 has 13 residues. Germline lookup yields CDR1 MNHEY and CDR2 SVGAGI. V was shortened by 6 bases and J by 1 base, with 4 bases between the two germline ends. The CDR3 loop is CASRTSGANVLTF. The CDR3 DNA reads as TGTGCCAGCAGGACATCTGGGGCCAACGTCCTGACTTTC.

V and J are TRBV10-1 and TRBJ2-6; the D gene is possibly TRBD2 (6 bases). The CDR3 runs 17 residues. Germline V gene sequence: CDR1 WNHNN, CDR2 SYGVQD (reference sequence). Trimming shortened V by 0 bases and J by 2 bases, and 11 bases separated the two germline ends. The CDR3 loop is CASSESGGEPGANVLTF. The CDR3 DNA reads as TGCGCCAGCAGTGAGTCTGGCGGGGAACCTGGGGCCAACGTCCTGACTTTC.

V is TRBV29-1 and J is TRBJ1-2, with 7 nucleotides matching TRBD1. Germline V gene sequence: CDR1 SQVTM, CDR2 ANQGSEA. This CDR3 has 13 amino acids. J gave up 3 bases and V 4 bases, and 5 bases lay outside the gene matches. The CDR3 nucleotides read TGCAGCGTTGCTACAGGGGCGGACTATGGCTACACCTTC. Translated: CSVATGADYGYTF.

V gene TRBV9 combines with J gene TRBJ1-2; weak D call: TRBD1 (5 bases). The CDR3 is 14 amino acids. V lost 7 bases and J lost 6, with 19 bases in between. Germline V gene lookup returns CDR1 SGDLS and CDR2 YYNGEE. As DNA, the CDR3 is TGTGCCAGCGATAACGGGGGAGGGTTCCATGGCTACACCTTC. Its translation: CASDNGGGFHGYTF.

This clone was detected only a few times. V gene TRBV7-2 combines with J gene TRBJ2-1, with 9 bases lining up with TRBD2. The CDR3 is made up of 13 amino acids. Germline-derived CDR1 and CDR2 are SGHTA and FQGNSA. The V segment lost 5 bases and the J segment 9 bases; nucleotides outside the gene matches: 5. CDR3 sequence reads: CASSPGTSSEQFF. CDR3 coding DNA: TGTGCCAGCAGCCCAGGGACTAGCAGTGAGCAGTTCTTC.

V and J are TRBV19 and TRBJ1-1; TRBD1 matches 7 bases. Germline values: CDR1 LNHDA, CDR2 SQIVND (reference sequence). Germline trimming cut 4 bases from V and 1 base from J; bases unmatched to any gene: 6. CDR3 length: 15 amino acids. This CDR3 reads CASSTGTARNTEAFF. The CDR3 nucleotides read TGTGCCAGTAGTACCGGGACAGCCAGGAACACTGAAGCTTTCTTT.

Note on this clone: A junction boundary mismatches the germline segment, possibly from a read error. The chain is built from TRBV6-4 and TRBJ2-2, with D possibly TRBD1 on 6 matching bases. The CDR3 is 16 residues long. Germline lookup yields CDR1 MRHNA and CDR2 SNTAGT. CDR3 coding DNA: TGTGCCAGCAGTGACCGGGACACGGAGGACATCCGGGGAGCTGTTTTT. Amino acids: CASSDRDTEDIRGAVF.

This clone has just a few counts. The chain has TRBV4-1 and TRBJ2-2; tentatively, D is TRBD2 (7 bases). The CDR3 contains 15 residues. Looked up from germline, CDR1 is MGHRA and CDR2 is YSYEKL. The V and J ends lost 3 bases and 6 bases respectively, with 14 bases between them. The CDR3 loop reads CASSQASGGPGELFF. The CDR3 DNA is TGCGCCAGCAGCCAGGCGTCCGGGGGGCCCGGGGAGCTGTTTTTT.

The chain joins TRBV30 to TRBJ1-1; D unresolved. The CDR3 is made up of 18 amino acids. V was trimmed by 3 bases and J by 3 bases, leaving 26 bases between them. Germline loops: CDR1 GTSNPN, CDR2 SVGIG (reference sequence). The CDR3 region is CAWSQYLSNTVRDTEAFF. As DNA, the CDR3 is TGTGCCTGGAGCCAATACCTATCTAACACAGTTCGCGACACTGAAGCTTTCTTT.

In DNA, the CDR3 is TGTGCCAGCAGACTAAGCGTGGCTAGCACAGATACGCAGTATTTT. Protein product: CASRLSVASTDTQYF. This sequence joins TRBV6-5 and TRBJ2-3, with D unresolved. The V end was cut by 6 bases, the J end by 0 bases, with 13 bases between. CDR1 is MNHEY, CDR2 SVGAGI, per germline. This CDR3 has 15 amino acids.

This chain connects TRBV21-1 to TRBJ1-3; no check of the table's D call, TRBD1, against the DNA was made. TRBV21-1 is termed a pseudogene. This CDR3 region has 16 residues. CDR3 coding DNA: TGTGCCAGCGGGACAGGGGTTTTCTGCTCTGGAAACACCATATATTTT. This codes for CASGTGVFCSGNTIYF.

There are a few counts of this clone. The chain employs TRBV3-1 (or the pseudogene TRBV3-2) and TRBJ2-7, with a possible D match to TRBD2 (5 bases). The V end lost 2 bases, the J end lost 0 bases, and 14 bases lay between the germline ends. This CDR3 contains 16 residues. Germline CDR1 reads LGHDT; CDR2 reads YNNKEL (reference sequence). The CDR3 DNA is TGTGCCAGCAGCCAACAAGACGGACTGAGCTCCTACGAGCAGTACTTC. Translated, it gives CASSQQDGLSSYEQYF.

This clone was observed a single time. The rearrangement joins TRBV4-3 to TRBJ2-1, with 9 bases fitting TRBD2. This CDR3 is built from 16 residues. Germline V CDR1 and CDR2: LGHNA, YSLEER. Unmatched junction bases numbered 8, after V lost 0 bases and J lost 8 bases. CDR3: CASSQDLAGINHEQFF. In DNA, the CDR3 is TGCGCCAGCAGCCAAGATCTAGCGGGAATCAACCATGAGCAGTTCTTC.

The V and J genes are TRBV19 and TRBJ1-5; the D gene is possibly TRBD1 (6 bases). Germline V gene data show CDR1 as LNHDA and CDR2 as SQIVND (reference sequence). V dropped 7 bases and J dropped 2 bases, with 18 bases sitting between them. The CDR3 is made up of 16 amino acids. CDR3 DNA sequence: TGTGCCAGTACCTTTGGGGGGGCTAGGGGCAATCAGCCCCAGCATTTT. It yields the protein CASTFGGARGNQPQHF.

The chain uses TRBV7-2 and TRBJ1-4; D gene unclear. CDR3 length equals 14 residues. Germline CDR1 and CDR2: SGHTA and FQGNSA. V shed 5 bases and J shed 7 bases, with 14 bases lying between them. This CDR3 reads CASSPNRGGEKLFF. DNA of the CDR3: TGTGCCAGCAGCCCAAACCGGGGTGGTGAAAAACTGTTTTTT.

This chain uses TRBV6-5 with TRBJ2-7; 7 bases line up with TRBD1. CDR3 length equals 15 residues. In germline, CDR1 is MNHEY, CDR2 SVGAGI. V lost 6 bases to trimming and J lost 1 base; unmatched junction nucleotides: 9. The CDR3 DNA reads TGTGCCAGCAGCTTCGCCGGGACAGCTTCCTACGAGCAGTACTTC. It is translated as CASSFAGTASYEQYF.

This clone was observed once. V usage is TRBV27 and J usage is TRBJ2-1; the match to TRBD2 covers 15 bases. Germline CDR1 is MNHEY and CDR2 is SMNVEV (reference sequence). This CDR3 is 21 amino acids long. With 5 bases clipped from V and 0 bases from J, the junction kept 14 bases outside the gene matches. In DNA, the CDR3 is TGTGCCAGCAGTCCACACCCTGGACTAGCGGGAGGGCCGAGCTCCTACAATGAGCAGTTCTTC. This sequence encodes CASSPHPGLAGGPSSYNEQFF.

This chain connects TRBV13 to TRBJ1-2; 7 bases agree with TRBD1. The CDR3 totals 14 residues. Germline V lookup: CDR1 PRHDT, CDR2 FYEKMQ (reference sequence). Trimming cost V 1 base and J 7 bases; bases outside gene matches: 6. The chain's CDR3 is CASSLEQGPGGYTF. In DNA, the CDR3 is TGTGCCAGCAGCTTAGAACAGGGGCCTGGTGGCTACACCTTC.

The V call is TRBV10-1, the J call TRBJ1-1; 7 bases are shared with TRBD1. CDR1 is WNHNN and CDR2 is SYGVQD in the germline V gene (reference sequence). The CDR3 has 12 residues. With V trimmed by 4 bases and J by 6 bases, 2 bases remained unmatched. The CDR3 region has the DNA TGCGCCAGCAGTGGAGGGACAGCTGAAGCTTTCTTT. It specifies CASSGGTAEAFF.

The rearrangement joins TRBV12-3 or TRBV12-4 to TRBJ2-7, with 7 bases fitting TRBD2. The CDR3 runs to 13 residues. Trimming removed 7 bases from V and 1 base from J; junction bases left unmatched: 4. For the CDR3, the DNA is TGTGCCAGCACCTTGCGGGGGTCCTACGAGCAGTACTTC. It translates to CASTLRGSYEQYF.

The rearrangement uses TRBV5-1 and TRBJ2-5, with 12 positions matching TRBD2. Germline V gene sequence: CDR1 SGHRS, CDR2 YFSETQ. With V trimmed by 2 bases and J by 2 bases, 10 bases remained unmatched. The CDR3 sequence is 18 residues long. For the CDR3, the DNA is TGCGCCAGCAGCTTCGGATCTAGCGGGAGGGCCGGTCAAGAGACCCAGTACTTC. Translation: CASSFGSSGRAGQETQYF.

The chain joins TRBV5-5 to TRBJ2-7; TRBD2 matches at 7 bases. This CDR3 has 13 amino acids. Per germline, CDR1 SGHKS and CDR2 YYEKEE (reference sequence). Trimming removed 2 bases from V and 7 bases from J; junction bases left unmatched: 6. The CDR3 nucleotides are TGTGCCAGCAGCTTCGGCAGGGAGGGGGAGCAGTACTTC. Residues: CASSFGREGEQYF.

The chain is built from TRBV27 and TRBJ1-5; D may be TRBD1 (5 bases). Between the trimmed V and J ends, which lost 2 bases and 6 bases, there was a span of 11 bases. This CDR3 spans 14 amino acids. Germline V gene lookup returns CDR1 MNHEY and CDR2 SMNVEV (reference sequence). The chain's CDR3 is CASSLGGVGQPQHF. The CDR3, as DNA: TGTGCCAGCAGTTTAGGAGGGGTCGGTCAGCCCCAGCATTTT.

V is TRBV19 and J is TRBJ1-6; 7 bases are shared with TRBD1. V trimming: 6 bases; J trimming: 1 base; junction bases outside the gene matches: 3. Germline-derived CDR1 and CDR2 are LNHDA and SQIVND (reference sequence). This CDR3 has 15 amino acids. In nucleotides, the CDR3 is TGTGCCAGTAGCCTACAGGGGTCCTATAATTCACCCCTCCACTTT. Translating gives CASSLQGSYNSPLHF.